The source of this T cell receptor (beta chain) is a study of blood T cell repertoires in COVID-19. The method was immunoSEQ multiplex PCR; TCRdb's version includes in-frame clones alone and lacks a portion of them. The sample carries fewer than 75,000 clones, roughly 86% recorded once. This receptor was identified in a man between 60 and 75 years old with acute or convalescent COVID-19. Sequencing was carried out using peripheral blood.

The CDR3 DNA follows: TGTGCCAGCAGCTCAATACTAGCGGGGGGGTACGAGCAGTACTTC. The encoded protein is CASSSILAGGYEQYF. The V gene is TRBV7-2, the J gene TRBJ2-7; 13 bases agree with TRBD2. CDR3 length: 15 amino acids. Germline trimming cut 4 bases from V and 4 bases from J; bases unmatched to any gene: 4. Germline V gene sequence: CDR1 SGHTA, CDR2 FQGNSA.